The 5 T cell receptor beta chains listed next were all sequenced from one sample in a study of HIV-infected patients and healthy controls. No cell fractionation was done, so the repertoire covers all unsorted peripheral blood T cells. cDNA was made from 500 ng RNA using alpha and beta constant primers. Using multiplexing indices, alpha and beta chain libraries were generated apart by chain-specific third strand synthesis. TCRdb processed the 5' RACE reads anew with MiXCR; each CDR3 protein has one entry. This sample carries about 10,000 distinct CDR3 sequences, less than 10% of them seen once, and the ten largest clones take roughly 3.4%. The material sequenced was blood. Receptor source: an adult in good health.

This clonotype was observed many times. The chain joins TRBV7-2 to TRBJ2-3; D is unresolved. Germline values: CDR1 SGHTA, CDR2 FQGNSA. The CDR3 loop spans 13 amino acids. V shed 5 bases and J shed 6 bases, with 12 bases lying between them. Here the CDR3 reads CASSPRLIDTQYF. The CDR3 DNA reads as TGTGCCAGCAGCCCAAGGCTCATCGATACGCAGTATTTT.

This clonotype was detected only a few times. CDR3: CSARPVQGAPPKNIQYF. The CDR3 coding sequence is TGCAGTGCTAGACCCGTACAGGGGGCGCCCCCCAAAAACATTCAGTACTTC. This sequence joins TRBV20-1 and TRBJ2-4; 9 bases align to TRBD1. The CDR3 contains 17 residues. The ends lost 2 bases at V and 2 bases at J; junction bases unmatched: 10. Germline V gene lookup returns CDR1 DFQATT and CDR2 SNEGSKA (reference sequence).

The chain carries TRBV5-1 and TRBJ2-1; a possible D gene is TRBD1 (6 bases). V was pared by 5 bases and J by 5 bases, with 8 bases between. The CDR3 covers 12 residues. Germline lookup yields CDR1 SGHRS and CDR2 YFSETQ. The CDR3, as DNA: TGCGCCAGCAGTACAGGGCACAATGAGCAGTTCTTC. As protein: CASSTGHNEQFF.

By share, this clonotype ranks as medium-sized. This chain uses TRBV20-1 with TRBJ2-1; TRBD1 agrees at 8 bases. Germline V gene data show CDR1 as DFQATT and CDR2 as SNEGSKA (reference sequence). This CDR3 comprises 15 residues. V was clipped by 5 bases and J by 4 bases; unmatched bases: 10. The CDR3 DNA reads TGCAGTGCTGGGAGTCTGGGACAGGCTTACAATGAGCAGTTCTTC. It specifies CSAGSLGQAYNEQFF.

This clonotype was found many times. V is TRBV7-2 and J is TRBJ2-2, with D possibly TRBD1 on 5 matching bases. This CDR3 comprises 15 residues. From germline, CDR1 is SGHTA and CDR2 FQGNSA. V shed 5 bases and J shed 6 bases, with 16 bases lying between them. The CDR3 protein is CASSLRRPGPGELFF. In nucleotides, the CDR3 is TGTGCCAGCAGCCTTAGGCGGCCAGGGCCCGGGGAGCTGTTTTTT.